The 2 T cell receptor beta chains listed next were all sequenced from one sample in a study of shared clonotypes between healthy human individuals. Naive CD8 cells comprised CD45RO-negative, CCR7-positively selected cells, excluding terminally differentiated effector memory CD45RA+ cells. Only in-frame clones appear in the TCRdb table, and some are missing; sequencing was by immunoSEQ multiplex PCR. The sample records about 820,000 clones, roughly 92% being singletons. Sequencing was performed on naive CD8+ T cells sorted from blood. The receptors stem from a man younger than 45 in good health.

The J gene is TRBJ2-2, the V gene TRBV6-6, with TRBD2 matching over 9 bases. The germline CDR1 and CDR2 sequences are MNHNY and SVGAGI (reference sequence). The CDR3 extends over 14 amino acids. V lost 2 bases and J lost 10; bases outside the gene matches: 5. For the CDR3, the DNA is TGTGCCAGCAGTTACGCTGTAGCGGGGGTGGAGCTGTTTTTT. This translates into CASSYAVAGVELFF.

The chain links TRBV9 to TRBJ2-1; possible D gene TRBD2, 6 bases. Germline values: CDR1 SGDLS, CDR2 YYNGEE. V lost 4 bases, J lost 0 bases, and 17 bases lay in between. This CDR3 spans 17 amino acids. The CDR3 nucleotides are TGTGCCAGCAGCCCACGTTCGGTAGCGGTCTCCTACAATGAGCAGTTCTTC. Translation: CASSPRSVAVSYNEQFF.